This is a list of T cell receptor beta chains from one sample in a study of T cells after yellow fever vaccination. MiXCR, applied by TCRdb to the 5' RACE reads, yields one record per CDR3 protein. Of 250,000 to 400,000 distinct CDR3 sequences in the sample, approximately 4% were seen once. This specimen consisted of PBMCs, obtained 5 days after the yellow fever booster vaccination. The receptor set was obtained from a man aged 18 to 29 who received the YFV17D yellow fever vaccine. CDR3s include the opening cysteine and the closing phenylalanine or tryptophan. D genes are given only for firm matches. A row's size may be missing; if present it is once, few, many or a size class.

D gene	clone size	V gene	J gene	CDR3 DNA	CDR3 protein
.	.	TRBV11-1	TRBJ1-2	TGTGCCAGCAGCTTAGAGTTCGCGACAGTCGATGGCTACACCTTC	CASSLEFATVDGYTF
.	many	TRBV10-3	TRBJ1-4	TGTGCCATCAGTGAGCCGGCAGAGGCAGGTGAAAAACTGTTTTTT	CAISEPAEAGEKLFF
.	many	TRBV24-1	TRBJ2-3	TGTGCCACCGGGGGGCTCACAGATACGCAGTATTTT	CATGGLTDTQYF
TRBD1	few	TRBV20-1	TRBJ1-4	TGCAGTGCTAGATGGTCGGCAGGGGGTGAAAAACTGTTTTTT	CSARWSAGGEKLFF
.	few	TRBV7-9	TRBJ1-2	TGTGCCAGCAGAGGACTGGCGTATGGCTACACCTTC	CASRGLAYGYTF
.	.	TRBV7-2	TRBJ1-4	TGTGCCAGCCGACAGCCTAATGAAAAACTGTTTTTT	CASRQPNEKLFF
.	few	TRBV10-3	TRBJ2-6	TGTGCCATCAGTGTATCCTCTGGGGCCAACGTCCTGACTTTC	CAISVSSGANVLTF
.	many	TRBV7-9	TRBJ2-3	TGTGCCAGCCGCCCAGTTTTGGCGGCGGGGCCAGATACGCAGTATTTT	CASRPVLAAGPDTQYF
.	few	TRBV7-9	TRBJ2-5	TGTGCCAGCAGCTTAGTCCAGCCGAAAGAGACCCAGTACTTC	CASSLVQPKETQYF
TRBD2	.	TRBV20-1	TRBJ2-7	TGCAGTGCCTACGTGGGAGGGAGGGAATACGAGCAGTACTTC	CSAYVGGREYEQYF
TRBD1	.	TRBV7-9	TRBJ1-1	TGTGCCAGCAGTTCTCAGGGGGCTGCTGAAGCTTTCTTT	CASSSQGAAEAFF
.	few	TRBV20-1	TRBJ1-6	TGCAGTGCCGTGGGGGACCATAATTCACCCCTCCACTTT	CSAVGDHNSPLHF
.	many	TRBV6-2/TRBV6-3	TRBJ1-5	TGTGCCAGCAGTTGGACAGACCATCAGCCCCAGCATTTT	CASSWTDHQPQHF
TRBD2	many	TRBV4-1	TRBJ2-4	TGCGCCAGCAGCCAAGGCGGGGGATCCAAAAACATTCAGTACTTC	CASSQGGGSKNIQYF
.	few	TRBV19	TRBJ2-2	TGTGCCAGTAATGACAGGTCAGAAACCGGGGAGCTGTTTTTT	CASNDRSETGELFF
.	many	TRBV5-1	TRBJ2-5	TGCGCCAGCAGCTTGGAAGGCGGGCGTAGAGAGACCCAGTACTTC	CASSLEGGRRETQYF
TRBD1	many	TRBV7-7	TRBJ2-7	TGTGCCAGCAGCGGGACAGGGAGGTCCGAGCAGTACTTC	CASSGTGRSEQYF
.	.	TRBV5-4	TRBJ2-3	TGTGCCAGCAGCTTGGATTGGCGCGAGACGCAGTATTTT	CASSLDWRETQYF
.	few	TRBV5-1	TRBJ2-3	TGCGCCAGCAGCTTGGAAGGACAGAGCCTGGATACGCAGTATTTT	CASSLEGQSLDTQYF
.	many	TRBV5-4	TRBJ2-1	TGTGCCAGCAGCTCGACTGCCCGATTTAATGAGCAGTTCTTC	CASSSTARFNEQFF
.	few	TRBV20-1	TRBJ2-3	TGCAGTGCTAGAGACCCATACACAGATACGCAGTATTTT	CSARDPYTDTQYF
TRBD2	.	TRBV7-2	TRBJ2-1	TGTGCCAGCAAGATTGGGGGGGAGTTCAGTGAGCAGTTCTTC	CASKIGGEFSEQFF
.	many	TRBV29-1	TRBJ2-5	TGCAGCGTTGAAGTAACCCAAGGGGGAGAGACCCAGTACTTC	CSVEVTQGGETQYF
.	few	TRBV27	TRBJ2-7	TGTGCCAGCAGTTTCAAGTTTGGAGGCAGTACCTACGAGCAGTACTTC	CASSFKFGGSTYEQYF
.	few	TRBV20-1	TRBJ1-1	TGCAGTGCTAGAGATCTCAGACAGGCTGAAGCTTTCTTT	CSARDLRQAEAFF
.	few	TRBV7-2	TRBJ2-3	TGTGCCAGCACTCTCCGGGTCACAGATACGCAGTATTTT	CASTLRVTDTQYF
.	few	TRBV10-3	TRBJ1-1	TGTGCCATCAGGCAGTTGAACACTGAAGCTTTCTTT	CAIRQLNTEAFF
.	.	TRBV12-3/TRBV12-4	TRBJ2-1	TGTGCCAGCAGTTTAGGACTCCGCGTTAATGAGCAGTTCTTC	CASSLGLRVNEQFF
.	few	TRBV5-1	TRBJ2-2	TGCGCCAGCAGCTTGGTACTTTCGAACACCGGGGAGCTGTTTTTT	CASSLVLSNTGELFF
TRBD2	many	TRBV5-1	TRBJ2-5	TGCGCCAGCAGCTCTTCGACTAGCGGGAAAGAGACCCAGTACTTC	CASSSSTSGKETQYF
TRBD1	.	TRBV6-5	TRBJ1-1	TGTGCCAGCAGTTATTCCGCCGGGACAGTGAACACTGAAGCTTTCTTT	CASSYSAGTVNTEAFF
TRBD1	few	TRBV5-1	TRBJ1-2	TGCGCCAGCAGCCCCATTGGGACAGAATATGGCTACACCTTC	CASSPIGTEYGYTF
.	few	TRBV4-1	TRBJ2-5	TGCGCCAGCAGCCAAGGCCAGGGGATCGGAGAGACCCAGTACTTC	CASSQGQGIGETQYF
.	many	TRBV4-3	TRBJ2-5	TGCGCCAGCAGCCAAGGGGGACGGCAGGGCCAAGAGACCCAGTACTTC	CASSQGGRQGQETQYF
.	few	TRBV4-3	TRBJ2-3	TGCGCCAGCAGCCTAACCCGTCAAGATACGCAGTATTTT	CASSLTRQDTQYF
.	.	TRBV7-9	TRBJ2-5	TGTGCCAGCGTGGATTCGGGGACCGTCCAAGAGACCCAGTACTTC	CASVDSGTVQETQYF
.	few	TRBV24-1	TRBJ1-1	TGTGCCACCAGTGATACCTCAGGGGAGACTGAAGCTTTCTTT	CATSDTSGETEAFF
.	many	TRBV20-1	TRBJ1-2	TGCAGTGCTAGAGATTCGGAAACAGTTTATGGCTACACCTTC	CSARDSETVYGYTF
.	many	TRBV7-9	TRBJ2-4	TGTGCCAGCAGCTTAGGCTTGGGAATAGGTGGGAACATTCAGTACTTC	CASSLGLGIGGNIQYF
.	few	TRBV5-1	TRBJ2-1	TGCGCCAGCAGCTCCGGCGGGACAGCATACAATGAGCAGTTCTTC	CASSSGGTAYNEQFF
TRBD1	.	TRBV10-3	TRBJ1-1	TGTGCCATCAGTGATCTGGACAGGGGAGGCACTGAAGCTTTCTTT	CAISDLDRGGTEAFF